This paragraph reports one TCR beta chain. Its antigen is undetermined. These data belong to a study of blood T cells in healthy people across ages. Study results and caveats: While age rose, TCR beta diversity per million T cells dropped in a roughly linear way.

Germline CDR1 is MNHEY and CDR2 is SMNVEV (reference sequence). The CDR3 has 16 residues. Trimming removed 5 bases from V and 5 bases from J; junction bases left unmatched: 9. The authors ran a second PCR of 7 to 11 cycles using a sample-barcoded 5' primer and a J-beta primer mix. Individual samples furnished no less than 2.5 million CDR3-containing paired-end reads apiece. Using its own MiXCR run on the 5' RACE reads, TCRdb lists one record per CDR3 protein. The sample includes hundreds of thousands of distinct CDR3 sequences, 56% of them seen just once. There were healthy Caucasian individuals from Russia, aged about 6 to 95, serving as donors.

This receptor was taken from a man in his forties or fifties in good health. Sequencing was performed on blood. This rearrangement joins TRBV27 to TRBJ1-4; 9 positions agree with TRBD1. The CDR3 region is CASSDGTGIANEKLFF. The CDR3 nucleotides read TGTGCCAGCAGTGACGGGACAGGGATTGCCAATGAAAAACTGTTTTTT.